The sequence of this TCR beta chain was determined in a study of T cells in Graves' hyperthyroidism and ophthalmopathy. Patients with uncontrolled infections, other autoimmune diseases, pregnancy or lactation were excluded. RNA transcripts yielded amplified TCR beta CDR3 regions. During a first-round RT-PCR of the TCR CDR3, the HTBI primer set was used. TCRdb reanalysed the multiplex PCR reads using MiXCR and keeps one entry per CDR3 protein. The data show more than 550,000 distinct CDR3 sequences, around 20% seen once. The CDR3 runs to 14 residues. The germline V gene has CDR1 DFQATT and CDR2 SNEGSKA (reference sequence). V was pared by 6 bases and J by 2 bases, with 14 bases between. This clonotype was detected many times.

The clonotype was recovered from a woman in her 50s with Graves' hyperthyroidism that later progressed to Graves' ophthalmopathy. The chain employs TRBV20-1 and TRBJ1-5, with a tentative D call TRBD1 (5 bases). Sequencing was done on a sample of blood. The CDR3 spells CSAPGALGNQPQHF. CDR3 sequence (DNA): TGCAGTGCCCCCGGGGCCCTGGGCAATCAGCCCCAGCATTTT.